One and the same sample provided the 3 T cell receptor beta chains below, sequenced in a study of blood T cell repertoires in COVID-19. Assay: immunoSEQ multiplex PCR; the TCRdb copy retains only in-frame clones and omits some. The sample holds about 95,000 clones, roughly 80% seen once. The sample comprised peripheral blood. These receptor sequences come from a man of 80 years or more with COVID-19, enrolled during active disease.

The CDR3 region has the DNA TGTGCCAGCAGTGAAAATGGTAGACTAGAGCAGTTCTTC. Encoded protein: CASSENGRLEQFF. The chain has TRBV2 and TRBJ2-1; a possible D gene is TRBD2 (5 bases). The CDR3 has 13 residues. V dropped 2 bases and J dropped 10 bases, with 12 bases sitting between them. Germline values: CDR1 SNHLY, CDR2 FYNNEI.

Written as DNA, the CDR3 is TGCGCCAGCGGTAAAGGGACTAGCGGGATCCTGGACGAGCAGTACTTC. Protein product: CASGKGTSGILDEQYF. The rearrangement joins TRBV5-1 to TRBJ2-7; 13 bases are shared with TRBD2. Germline values: CDR1 SGHRS, CDR2 YFSETQ. The CDR3 is 16 amino acids. After removal of 7 bases from V and 5 bases from J, the junction contained 12 bases not matched to a gene.

The V call is TRBV15, the J call TRBJ2-1; D may be TRBD2 (5 bases). The CDR3 runs 17 residues. Germline V lookup: CDR1 LNHNV, CDR2 YYDKDF (reference sequence). V lost 0 bases to trimming and J lost 0 bases, with 12 bases between them. CDR3 sequence: CATSRELGGSSYNEQFF. The CDR3 DNA follows: TGTGCCACCAGCAGAGAATTGGGTGGGAGCTCCTACAATGAGCAGTTCTTC.